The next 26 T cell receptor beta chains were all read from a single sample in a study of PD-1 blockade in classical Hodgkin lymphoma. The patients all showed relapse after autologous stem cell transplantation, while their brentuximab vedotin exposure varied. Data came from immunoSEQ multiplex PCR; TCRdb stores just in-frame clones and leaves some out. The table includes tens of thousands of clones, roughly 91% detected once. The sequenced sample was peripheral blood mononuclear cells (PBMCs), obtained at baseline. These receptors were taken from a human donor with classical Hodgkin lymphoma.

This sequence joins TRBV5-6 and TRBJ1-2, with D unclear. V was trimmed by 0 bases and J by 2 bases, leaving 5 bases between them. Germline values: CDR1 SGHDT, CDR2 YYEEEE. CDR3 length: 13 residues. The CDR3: CASSLGGNYGYTF. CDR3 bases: TGTGCCAGCAGCTTGGGCGGGAACTATGGCTACACCTTC.

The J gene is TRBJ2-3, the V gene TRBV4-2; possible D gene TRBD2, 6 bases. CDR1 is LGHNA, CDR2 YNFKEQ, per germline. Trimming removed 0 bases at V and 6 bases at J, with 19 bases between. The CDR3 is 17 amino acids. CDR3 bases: TGTGCCAGCAGCCAAGAGGCCCCGGGACTCGATAAGGATACGCAGTATTTT. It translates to CASSQEAPGLDKDTQYF.

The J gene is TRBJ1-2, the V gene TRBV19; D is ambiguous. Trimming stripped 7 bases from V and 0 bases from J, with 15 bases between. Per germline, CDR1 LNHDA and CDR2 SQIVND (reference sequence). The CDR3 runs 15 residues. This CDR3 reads CASIDRFRTNYGYTF. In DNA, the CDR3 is TGTGCCAGTATTGATCGGTTCAGGACTAACTATGGCTACACCTTC.

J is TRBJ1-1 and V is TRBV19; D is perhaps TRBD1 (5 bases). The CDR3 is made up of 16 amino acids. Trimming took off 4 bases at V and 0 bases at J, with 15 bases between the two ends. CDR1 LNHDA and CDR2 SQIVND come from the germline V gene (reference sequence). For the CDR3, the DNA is TGTGCCAGTAGTACCCCAGGGAGGGTTGTGAACACTGAAGCTTTCTTT. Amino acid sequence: CASSTPGRVVNTEAFF. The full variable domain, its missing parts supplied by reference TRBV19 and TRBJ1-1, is DGGITQSPKYLFRKEGQNVTLSCEQNLNHDAMYWYRQDPGQGLRLIYYSQIVNDFQKGDIAEGYSVSREKKESFPLTVTSAQKNPTAFYLCASSTPGRVVNTEAFFGQGTRLTVV.

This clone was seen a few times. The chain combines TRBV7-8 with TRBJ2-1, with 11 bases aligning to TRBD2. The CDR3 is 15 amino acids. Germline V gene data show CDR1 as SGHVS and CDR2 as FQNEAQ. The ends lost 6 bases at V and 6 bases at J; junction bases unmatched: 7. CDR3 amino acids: CASSPVAGGPNEQFF. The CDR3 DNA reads TGTGCCAGCAGTCCCGTAGCGGGAGGGCCCAATGAGCAGTTCTTC.

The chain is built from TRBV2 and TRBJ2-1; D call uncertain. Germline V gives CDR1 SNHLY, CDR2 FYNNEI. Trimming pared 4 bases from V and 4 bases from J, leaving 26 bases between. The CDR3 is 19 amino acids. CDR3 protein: CASSALTEGYYGDYNEQFF. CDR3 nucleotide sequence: TGTGCCAGCAGTGCGCTCACGGAAGGGTACTACGGAGATTACAATGAGCAGTTCTTC.

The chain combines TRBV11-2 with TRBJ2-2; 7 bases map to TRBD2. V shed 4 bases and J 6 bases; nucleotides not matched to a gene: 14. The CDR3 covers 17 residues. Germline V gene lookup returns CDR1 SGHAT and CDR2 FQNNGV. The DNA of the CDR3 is TGTGCCAGCAGCTACGAGCCGGGACTAACGCGGGCCGGGGAGCTGTTTTTT. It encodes CASSYEPGLTRAGELFF.

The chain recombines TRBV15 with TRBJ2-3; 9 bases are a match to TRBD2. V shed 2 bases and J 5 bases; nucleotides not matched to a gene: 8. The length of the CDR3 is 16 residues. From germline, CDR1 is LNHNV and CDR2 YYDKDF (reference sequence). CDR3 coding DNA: TGTGCCACCAGCAGACCGCGGGGGGGCTTTGGAGATACGCAGTATTTT. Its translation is CATSRPRGGFGDTQYF.

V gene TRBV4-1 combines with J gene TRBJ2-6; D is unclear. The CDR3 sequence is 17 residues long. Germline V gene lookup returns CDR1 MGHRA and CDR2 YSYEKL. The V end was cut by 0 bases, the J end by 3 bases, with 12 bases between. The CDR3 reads CASSQELVLLGANVLTF. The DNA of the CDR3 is TGCGCCAGCAGCCAAGAGCTCGTACTACTTGGGGCCAACGTCCTGACTTTC.

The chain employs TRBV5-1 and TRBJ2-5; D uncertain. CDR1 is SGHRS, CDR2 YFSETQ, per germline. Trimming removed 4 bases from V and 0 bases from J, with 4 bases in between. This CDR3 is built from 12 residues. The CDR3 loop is CASSPNQETQYF. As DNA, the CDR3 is TGCGCCAGCAGCCCGAACCAAGAGACCCAGTACTTC.

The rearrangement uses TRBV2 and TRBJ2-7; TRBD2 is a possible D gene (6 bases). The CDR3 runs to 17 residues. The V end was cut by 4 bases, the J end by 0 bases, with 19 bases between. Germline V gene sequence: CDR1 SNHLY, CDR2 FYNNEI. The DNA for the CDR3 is TGTGCCAGCAGTGGCTCTTCCGGGACTGCCATCTCCTACGAGCAGTACTTC. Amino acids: CASSGSSGTAISYEQYF.

For the CDR3, the DNA is TGTGCCAGCAGTCTCCAGCAGGGGACGGGGGAAGCTTTCTTT. Its translation is CASSLQQGTGEAFF. The V call is TRBV27, the J call TRBJ1-1; TRBD1 might be the D (6 bases). Germline CDR1 reads MNHEY; CDR2 reads SMNVEV (reference sequence). The CDR3 loop spans 14 amino acids. V was pared by 5 bases and J by 8 bases, with 18 bases between.

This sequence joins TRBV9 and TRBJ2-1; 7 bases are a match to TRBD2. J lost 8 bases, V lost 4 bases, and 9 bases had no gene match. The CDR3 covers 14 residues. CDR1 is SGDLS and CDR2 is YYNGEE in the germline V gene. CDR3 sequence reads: CASSQTSPKDEQFF. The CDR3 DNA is TGTGCCAGCAGCCAGACTAGCCCTAAGGATGAGCAGTTCTTC.

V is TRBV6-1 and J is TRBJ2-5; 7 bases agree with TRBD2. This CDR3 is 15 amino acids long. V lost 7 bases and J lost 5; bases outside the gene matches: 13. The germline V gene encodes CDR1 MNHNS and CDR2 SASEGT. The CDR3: CASTTGRVDWETQYF. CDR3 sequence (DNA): TGTGCCAGCACCACTGGGAGGGTTGATTGGGAGACCCAGTACTTC.

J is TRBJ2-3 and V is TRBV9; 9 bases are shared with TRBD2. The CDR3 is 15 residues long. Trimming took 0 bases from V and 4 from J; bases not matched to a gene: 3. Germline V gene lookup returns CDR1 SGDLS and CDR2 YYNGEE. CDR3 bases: TGTGCCAGCAGCGTAGTAGCGGGAGATTCAGATACGCAGTATTTT. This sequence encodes CASSVVAGDSDTQYF. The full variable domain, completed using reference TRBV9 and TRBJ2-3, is DSGVTQTPKHLITATGQRVTLRCSPRSGDLSVYWYQQSLDQGLQFLIQYYNGEERAKGNILERFSAQQFPDLHSELNLSSLELGDSALYFCASSVVAGDSDTQYFGPGTRLTVL.

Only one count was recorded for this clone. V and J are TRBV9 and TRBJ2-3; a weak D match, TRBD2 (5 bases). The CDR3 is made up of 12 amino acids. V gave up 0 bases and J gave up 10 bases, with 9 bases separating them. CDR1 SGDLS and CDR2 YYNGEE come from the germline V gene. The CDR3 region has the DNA TGTGCCAGCAGCGTAGTGGAGCGGCCGCAGTATTTT. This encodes CASSVVERPQYF.

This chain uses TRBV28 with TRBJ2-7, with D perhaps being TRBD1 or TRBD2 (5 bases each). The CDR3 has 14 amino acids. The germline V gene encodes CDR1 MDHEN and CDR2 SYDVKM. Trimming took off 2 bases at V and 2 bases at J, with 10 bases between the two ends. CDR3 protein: CASSLGQGAYEQYF. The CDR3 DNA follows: TGTGCCAGCAGTTTAGGTCAGGGAGCCTACGAGCAGTACTTC. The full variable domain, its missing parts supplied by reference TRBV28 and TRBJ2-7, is DVKVTQSSRYLVKRTGEKVFLECVQDMDHENMFWYRQDPGLGLRLIYFSYDVKMKEKGDIPEGYSVSREKKERFSLILESASTNQTSMYLCASSLGQGAYEQYFGPGTRLTVT.

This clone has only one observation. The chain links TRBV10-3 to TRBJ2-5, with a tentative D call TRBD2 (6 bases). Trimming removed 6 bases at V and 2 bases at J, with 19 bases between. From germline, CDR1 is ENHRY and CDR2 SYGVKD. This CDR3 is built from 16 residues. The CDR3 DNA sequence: TGTGCCATCAGCCTATCGGGGCTAGCGAATCAAGAGACCCAGTACTTC. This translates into CAISLSGLANQETQYF.

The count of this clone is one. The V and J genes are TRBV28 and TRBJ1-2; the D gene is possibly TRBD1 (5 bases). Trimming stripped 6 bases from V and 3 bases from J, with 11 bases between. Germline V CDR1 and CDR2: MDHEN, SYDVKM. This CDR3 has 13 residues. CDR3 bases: TGTGCCAGCAGCCCCGGGACGGACTATGGCTACACCTTC. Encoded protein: CASSPGTDYGYTF.

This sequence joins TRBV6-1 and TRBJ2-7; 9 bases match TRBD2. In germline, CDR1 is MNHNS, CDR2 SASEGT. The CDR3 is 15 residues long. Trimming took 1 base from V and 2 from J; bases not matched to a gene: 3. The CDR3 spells CASSEVSGGTYEQYF. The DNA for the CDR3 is TGTGCCAGCAGTGAAGTTAGCGGGGGAACCTACGAGCAGTACTTC.

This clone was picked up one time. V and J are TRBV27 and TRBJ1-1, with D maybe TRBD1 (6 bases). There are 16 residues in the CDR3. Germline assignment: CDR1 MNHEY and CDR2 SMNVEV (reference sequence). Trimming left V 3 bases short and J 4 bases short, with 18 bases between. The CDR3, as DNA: TGTGCCAGCAGTTTTAGTGTGCAGAGGGGGTCCACTGAAGCTTTCTTT. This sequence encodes CASSFSVQRGSTEAFF.

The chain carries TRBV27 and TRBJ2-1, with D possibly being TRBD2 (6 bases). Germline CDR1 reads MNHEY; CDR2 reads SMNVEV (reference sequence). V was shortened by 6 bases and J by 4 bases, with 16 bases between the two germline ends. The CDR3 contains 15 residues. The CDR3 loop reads CASSIGTRLYNEQFF. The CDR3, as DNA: TGTGCCAGCAGCATCGGGACTCGCCTGTACAATGAGCAGTTCTTC.

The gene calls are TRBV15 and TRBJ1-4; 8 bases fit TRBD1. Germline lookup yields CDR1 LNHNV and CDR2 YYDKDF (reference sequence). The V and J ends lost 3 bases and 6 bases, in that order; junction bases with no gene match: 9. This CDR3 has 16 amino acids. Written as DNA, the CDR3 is TGTGCCACCAGCAGTGACGCAGGGGGCGTGGATGAAAAACTGTTTTTT. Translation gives CATSSDAGGVDEKLFF.

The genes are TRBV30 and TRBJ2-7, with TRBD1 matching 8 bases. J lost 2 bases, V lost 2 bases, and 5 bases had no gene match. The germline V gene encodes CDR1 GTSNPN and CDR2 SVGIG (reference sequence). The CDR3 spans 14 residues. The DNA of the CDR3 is TGTGCCTGGAGTTCCGGACAGGGTGCCTACGAGCAGTACTTC. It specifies CAWSSGQGAYEQYF. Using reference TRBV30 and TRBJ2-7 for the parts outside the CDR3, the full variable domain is SQTIHQWPATLVQPVGSPLSLECTVEGTSNPNLYWYRQAAGRGLQLLFYSVGIGQISSEVPQNLSASRPQDRQFILSSKKLLLSDSGFYLCAWSSGQGAYEQYFGPGTRLTVT.

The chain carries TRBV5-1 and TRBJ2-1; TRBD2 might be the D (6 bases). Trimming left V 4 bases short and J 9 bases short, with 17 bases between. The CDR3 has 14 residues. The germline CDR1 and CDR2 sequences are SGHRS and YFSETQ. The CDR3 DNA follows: TGCGCCAGCAGCCGGAGGTCTTGGGAGGCTGAGCAGTTCTTC. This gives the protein CASSRRSWEAEQFF.

In nucleotides, the CDR3 is TGTGCCATCAAAGGCGGGCTCTCTGGAAACACCATATATTTT. Encoded protein: CAIKGGLSGNTIYF. V gene TRBV10-3 combines with J gene TRBJ1-3; no definite D call. The germline V and J ends were trimmed by 7 bases and 0 bases, with 10 bases remaining between them. CDR3 length equals 14 residues. Per the germline V gene, CDR1 is ENHRY and CDR2 is SYGVKD.